A selection of T cell receptor beta chains follows, all from one sample in a study of shared clonotypes between healthy human individuals. The method was immunoSEQ multiplex PCR; TCRdb's version includes in-frame clones alone and lacks a portion of them. The sample carries roughly 2.5 million clones, just over 90% recorded once. Sequencing was carried out using naive CD4+ T cells sorted from blood. These receptors all come from a man between 18 and 29 years old in good health. The CDR3 runs from the conserved cysteine through the conserved F or W. A D gene is named only where the DNA matches it firmly. The size of a clone is reported for some rows only, either as once, few or many, or as a class for expanded clones.

clone size	D gene	J gene	V gene	CDR3 protein	CDR3 DNA
.	TRBD2	TRBJ2-3	TRBV6-6	CAGGESTQYF	TGTGCCGGGGGGGAATCTACGCAGTATTTT
.	TRBD1	TRBJ2-3	TRBV25-1	CASSPGTGRTDTQYF	TGTGCCAGCAGCCCCGGGACAGGGAGGACAGATACGCAGTATTTT
.	.	TRBJ2-7	TRBV5-1	CASSGGYSYEQYF	TGCGCCAGCAGTGGGGGTTACTCCTACGAGCAGTACTTC
once	.	TRBJ1-1	TRBV29-1	CSGEFKGLNTEAFF	TGCAGCGGGGAGTTCAAGGGACTTAACACTGAAGCTTTCTTT
.	.	TRBJ2-3	TRBV5-1	CASSLVEDRTDTQYF	TGCGCCAGCAGCTTGGTCGAGGATCGCACAGATACGCAGTATTTT
.	TRBD1	TRBJ2-1	TRBV5-4	CASRPDRGSYNEQFF	TGTGCCAGCAGGCCAGACAGGGGAAGCTACAATGAGCAGTTCTTC
.	TRBD1	TRBJ2-1	TRBV5-1	CASSSPGTGGNEQFF	TGCGCCAGCAGCTCCCCCGGGACAGGGGGGAATGAGCAGTTCTTC
.	TRBD1	TRBJ1-1	TRBV14	CASSLMTGSKTEAFF	TGTGCCAGCAGCCTCATGACAGGGAGCAAAACTGAAGCTTTCTTT
.	.	TRBJ2-7	TRBV14	CASSPPSPSYEQYF	TGTGCCAGCAGCCCGCCTAGTCCCTCCTACGAGCAGTACTTC
.	TRBD1	TRBJ2-1	TRBV6-5	CASSYNRQGSYNEQFF	TGTGCCAGCAGTTACAACCGACAGGGTTCCTACAATGAGCAGTTCTTC
once	TRBD1	TRBJ2-1	TRBV4-1	CASSHFDRGFEQFF	TGCGCCAGCAGCCATTTTGACAGGGGCTTTGAGCAGTTCTTC
once	.	TRBJ2-3	TRBV5-4	CASSPGASGGDTQYF	TGTGCCAGCAGCCCAGGGGCTAGCGGAGGGGATACGCAGTATTTT
once	TRBD1	TRBJ1-2	TRBV30	CAWSGTGTVPFYGYTF	TGTGCCTGGAGTGGAACCGGGACAGTTCCTTTCTATGGCTACACCTTC
.	.	TRBJ2-5	TRBV25-1	CASSEPGQETQYF	TGTGCCAGCAGTGAGCCAGGCCAAGAGACCCAGTACTTC
.	.	TRBJ1-2	TRBV6-5	CASSYDPLGVGHGYTF	TGTGCCAGCAGTTACGACCCCCTTGGGGTGGGCCATGGCTACACCTTC
.	TRBD2	TRBJ2-5	TRBV25-1	CASSRLGGEGKETQYF	TGTGCCAGCAGCCGCCTAGGCGGGGAGGGAAAAGAGACCCAGTACTTC
.	TRBD2	TRBJ2-1	TRBV5-1	CASSLNLAGGYNEQFF	TGCGCCAGCAGCTTGAATCTAGCGGGAGGCTACAATGAGCAGTTCTTC
.	.	TRBJ1-1	TRBV6-5	CASSSSGGLNTEAFF	.
.	.	TRBJ1-5	TRBV6-6	CASSYEAGRQPQHF	TGTGCCAGCAGTTACGAGGCAGGGAGGCAGCCCCAGCATTTT
.	.	TRBJ2-7	TRBV7-2	CASSLAATGFSYEQYF	TGTGCCAGCAGCTTAGCAGCGACAGGCTTTTCCTACGAGCAGTACTTC
.	TRBD1	TRBJ1-6	TRBV27	CASSLRAGTGANSPLHF	TGTGCCAGCAGTTTACGCGCCGGGACAGGGGCTAATTCACCCCTCCACTTT
.	.	TRBJ2-3	TRBV6-6	CASSYGPTTDTQYF	TGTGCCAGCAGTTACGGGCCAACCACAGATACGCAGTATTTT
.	.	TRBJ2-3	TRBV9	CASSLAFKDTQYF	TGTGCCAGCAGCCTAGCCTTTAAAGATACGCAGTATTTT